The TCR beta chain described here comes from a study of cytomegalovirus exposure and HLA in healthy donors. Broader study findings: TCR beta V- and J-gene trimming was later associated with a missense DCLRE1C variant. A later analysis by the authors found several of the most significant clusters apparently linked to common viral pathogens.

In the case of this clone: Its target is unknown.

The CDR3 length is 13 residues. The V segment lost 5 bases and the J segment 8 bases; nucleotides outside the gene matches: 6. Germline V gene sequence: CDR1 MNHNY, CDR2 SVGAGI (reference sequence). PCR employed 60 Vbeta and 13 Jbeta primers. Sequenced by immunoSEQ multiplex PCR; TCRdb stores in-frame clones only, minus some. Of 150,000 to 180,000 clones in the sample, roughly 80% are singletons; the top ten hold about 4%. The gene calls are TRBV6-6 and TRBJ2-1; TRBD1 matches at 7 bases. The receptor was derived from a woman aged 40 to 50 in good health and CMV-seronegative. Input material: PBMCs. The CDR3 nucleotides read TGTGCCAGCAGTGGGCGACAGGGAGATGAGCAGTTCTTC. As protein: CASSGRQGDEQFF.